This T cell receptor (beta chain) was recorded in a study of T cells in Graves' hyperthyroidism and ophthalmopathy. TCR beta CDR3 regions were amplified from RNA transcripts. Carried out on the TCR CDR3, a first-round RT-PCR used the HTBI primer set. TCRdb passed the multiplex PCR reads through MiXCR, listing each CDR3 protein once. The table records roughly 250,000 distinct CDR3 sequences, about 14% of them present only once. This clonotype occurred many times. The V gene's germline CDR1 is LNHDA and CDR2 SQIVND (reference sequence). The CDR3 is 15 residues long. The trim removed 10 bases at V and 4 bases at J, leaving 11 bases unmatched. Used for diagnoses were clinical symptoms, serum thyroxine and TRAb, thyroid ultrasound and orbital computed tomography. The study collected blood at first hyperthyroidism diagnosis, before any ophthalmopathy symptoms arose.

This TCR was sampled from a woman in her thirties or forties with Graves' hyperthyroidism that later progressed to Graves' ophthalmopathy. The sequenced sample consisted of blood. The chain is built from TRBV19 and TRBJ1-5, with 9 bases lining up with TRBD1. The CDR3 DNA is TGTGCCACCCAGAAACCGACAGGGGGGAATCAGCCCCAGCATTTT. The encoded protein is CATQKPTGGNQPQHF.